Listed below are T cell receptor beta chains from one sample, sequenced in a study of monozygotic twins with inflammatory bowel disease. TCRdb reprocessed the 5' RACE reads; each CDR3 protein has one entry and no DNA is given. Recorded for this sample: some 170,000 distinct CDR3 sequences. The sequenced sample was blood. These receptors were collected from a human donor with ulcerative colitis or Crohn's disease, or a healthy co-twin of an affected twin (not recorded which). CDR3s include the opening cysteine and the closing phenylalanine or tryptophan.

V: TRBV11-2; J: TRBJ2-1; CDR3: CASSSDTLPSNEQFF
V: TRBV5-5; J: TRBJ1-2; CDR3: CASSGGGFYGYTF
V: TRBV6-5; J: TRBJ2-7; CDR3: CASRPTLVYEQYF
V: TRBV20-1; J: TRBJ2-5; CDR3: CSARLGGVGETQYF
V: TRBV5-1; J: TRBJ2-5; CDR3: CASTPRTVQETQYF
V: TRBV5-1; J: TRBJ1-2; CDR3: CASSLVLGSNYGYTF
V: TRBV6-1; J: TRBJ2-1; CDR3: CASTGDWNYNEQFF
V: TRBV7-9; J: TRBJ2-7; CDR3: CASSRVPSSYEQYF
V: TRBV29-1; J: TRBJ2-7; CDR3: CSVREAGHEQYF
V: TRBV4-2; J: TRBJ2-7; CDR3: CASSQEIPASGSSYEQYF
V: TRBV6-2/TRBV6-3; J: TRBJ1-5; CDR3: CASSPGGVNQPQHF
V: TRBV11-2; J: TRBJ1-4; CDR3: CASSLRQGFSTNEKLFF
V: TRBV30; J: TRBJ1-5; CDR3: CAWTAFTGDQLPPERQPQHF
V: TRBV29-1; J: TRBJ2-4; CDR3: CSVGMGEGIQYF
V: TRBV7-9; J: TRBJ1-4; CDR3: CASSLWGQGSGYEKLFF
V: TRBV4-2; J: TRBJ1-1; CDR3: CASSPPSNTEAFF
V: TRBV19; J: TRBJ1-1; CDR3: CASSRMRNTEAFF
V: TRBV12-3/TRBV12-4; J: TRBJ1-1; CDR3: CASSFSRPMNTEAFF
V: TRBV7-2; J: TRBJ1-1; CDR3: CASSPPGQLNTEAFF
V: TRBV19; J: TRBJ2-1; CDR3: CASGQGYNEQFF
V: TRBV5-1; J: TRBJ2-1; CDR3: CASSLQEGSYNEQFF
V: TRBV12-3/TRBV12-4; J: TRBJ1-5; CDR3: CASSLTAGSQHF
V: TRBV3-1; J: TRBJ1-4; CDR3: CASSQDSTNEKLFF
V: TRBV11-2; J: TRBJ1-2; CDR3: CASSLAPYGYTF
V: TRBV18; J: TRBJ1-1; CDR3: CASSPPVGQTYTEAFF
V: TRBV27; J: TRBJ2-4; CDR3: CASSLEGAKNIQYF
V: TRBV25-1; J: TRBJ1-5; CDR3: CASSDSGGSQPQHF
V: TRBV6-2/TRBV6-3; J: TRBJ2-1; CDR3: CASSYSYSSYNEQFF
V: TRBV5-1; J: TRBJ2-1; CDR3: CASSLALAGSYEQFF
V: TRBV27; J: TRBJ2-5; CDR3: CASSLRLAGVETQYF
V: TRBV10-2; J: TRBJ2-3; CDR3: CASSEGLTTDTQYF
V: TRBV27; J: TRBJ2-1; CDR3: CASAGTSAFWSSYNEQFF
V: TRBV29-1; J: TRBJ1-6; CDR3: CSVRTGRNSPLHF
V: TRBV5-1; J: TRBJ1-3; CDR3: CASSLAGTGNTIYF
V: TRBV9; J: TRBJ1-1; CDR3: CASSFGTGTEAFF
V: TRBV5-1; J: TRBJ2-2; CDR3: CASSTDGVGELFF
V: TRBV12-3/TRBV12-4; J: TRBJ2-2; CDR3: CASTPEQHANTGELFF
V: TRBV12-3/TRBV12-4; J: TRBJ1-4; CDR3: CASSLRDREAKLFF
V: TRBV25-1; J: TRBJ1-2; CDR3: CASSDAPGYYGYTF
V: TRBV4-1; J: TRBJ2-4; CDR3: CASSQASIAGVGNKNIQYF
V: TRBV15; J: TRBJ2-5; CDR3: CATSSRLDQETQYF